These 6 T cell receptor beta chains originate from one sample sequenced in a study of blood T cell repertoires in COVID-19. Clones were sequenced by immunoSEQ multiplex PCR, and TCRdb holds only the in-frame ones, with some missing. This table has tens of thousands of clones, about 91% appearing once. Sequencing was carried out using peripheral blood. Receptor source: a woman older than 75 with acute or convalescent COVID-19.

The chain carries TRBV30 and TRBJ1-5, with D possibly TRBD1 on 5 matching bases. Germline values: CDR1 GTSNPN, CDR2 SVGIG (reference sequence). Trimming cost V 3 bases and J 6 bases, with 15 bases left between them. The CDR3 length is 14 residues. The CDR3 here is CAWSPGGFAQPQHF. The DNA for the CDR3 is TGTGCCTGGAGCCCTGGGGGGTTTGCTCAGCCCCAGCATTTT.

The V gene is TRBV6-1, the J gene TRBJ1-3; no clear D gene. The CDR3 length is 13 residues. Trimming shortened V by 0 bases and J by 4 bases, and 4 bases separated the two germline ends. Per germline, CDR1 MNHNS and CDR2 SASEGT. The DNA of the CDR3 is TGTGCCAGCAGTGAAGCTAAAGGAAACACCATATATTTT. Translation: CASSEAKGNTIYF.

Here the CDR3 reads CATSTPGTGYYEQYF. CDR3 nucleotide sequence: TGTGCCACCAGCACCCCGGGGACTGGGTACTACGAGCAGTACTTC. J is TRBJ2-7 and V is TRBV15, with a weak D call TRBD2 (6 bases). The CDR3 totals 15 residues. Per germline, CDR1 LNHNV and CDR2 YYDKDF (reference sequence). Trimming stripped 4 bases from V and 3 bases from J, with 16 bases between.

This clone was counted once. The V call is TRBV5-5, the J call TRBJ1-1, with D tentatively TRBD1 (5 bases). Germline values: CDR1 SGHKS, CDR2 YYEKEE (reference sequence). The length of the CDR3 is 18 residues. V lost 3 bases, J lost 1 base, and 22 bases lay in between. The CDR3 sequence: CASSYFGPGGRGNTEAFF. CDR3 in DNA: TGTGCCAGCAGCTACTTCGGCCCCGGGGGACGAGGGAACACTGAAGCTTTCTTT. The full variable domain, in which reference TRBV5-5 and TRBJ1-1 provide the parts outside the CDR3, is DAGVTQSPTHLIKTRGQQVTLRCSPISGHKSVSWYQQVLGQGPQFIFQYYEKEERGRGNFPDRFSARQFPNYSSELNVNALLLGDSALYLCASSYFGPGGRGNTEAFFGQGTRLTVV.

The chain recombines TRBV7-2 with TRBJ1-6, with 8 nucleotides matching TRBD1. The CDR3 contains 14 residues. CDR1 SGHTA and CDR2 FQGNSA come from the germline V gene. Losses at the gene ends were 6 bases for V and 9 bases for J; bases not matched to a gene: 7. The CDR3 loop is CASRRTGPGSPLHF. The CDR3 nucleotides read TGTGCCAGCAGGCGGACAGGGCCCGGTTCACCCCTCCACTTT.

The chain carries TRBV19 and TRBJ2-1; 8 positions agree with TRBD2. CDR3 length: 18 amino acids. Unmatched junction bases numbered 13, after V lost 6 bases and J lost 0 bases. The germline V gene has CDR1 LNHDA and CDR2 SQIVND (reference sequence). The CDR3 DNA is TGTGCCAGTAGGGACACTAATAGCGGGACCAACTCCTACAATGAGCAGTTCTTC. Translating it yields CASRDTNSGTNSYNEQFF.